A selection of T cell receptor beta chains follows, all from one sample in a study of sequential checkpoint blockade in melanoma. TCRdb's table, derived via immunoSEQ multiplex PCR, lists solely in-frame clones and lacks some. The sample lists about 6,400 clones; 21% were seen once. The material sequenced was tumor tissue (inferred from file names), taken from a patient given nivolumab and ipilimumab in sequence. These receptors originate from a human donor with melanoma. The CDR3 runs from the conserved cysteine through the conserved F or W. Each record gives: V gene, D gene, clone size, J gene, CDR3 DNA, CDR3 protein. A D gene is named only where the DNA matches it firmly. The size of a clone is reported for some rows only, either as once, few or many, or as a class for expanded clones.

TRBV15	-	-	TRBJ2-6	TGTGCCACCAGCAGAGATAAGGTGCCGGGCTCTGGGGCCAACGTCCTGACTTTC	CATSRDKVPGSGANVLTF
TRBV28	-	-	TRBJ2-7	TGTGCCAGCGCCTTGACATCGGGACTTACCTACGAGCAGTACTTC	CASALTSGLTYEQYF
TRBV10-2	TRBD2	-	TRBJ2-1	TGCGCCAGCAATACTGGACTAGCGGGAGGGGATGAGCAGTTCTTC	CASNTGLAGGDEQFF
TRBV30	-	-	TRBJ2-7	TGTGCCTGGAGTGACAGCTCCTACGAGCAGTACTTC	CAWSDSSYEQYF
TRBV18	-	-	TRBJ2-1	TGTGCCAGCTCAAAGGTCGAATACAATGAGCAGTTCTTC	CASSKVEYNEQFF
TRBV11-3	-	-	TRBJ1-5	TGTGCCAGCAGCCAAACAGGGAGCAATCAGCCCCAGCATTTT	CASSQTGSNQPQHF
TRBV6-8	TRBD1	-	TRBJ2-7	TGTGCCAGCAGGGGTACCGGGACAGGTGCATCGAGCTCCTACGAGCAGTACTTC	CASRGTGTGASSSYEQYF
TRBV5-1	TRBD2	-	TRBJ2-7	TGCGCCAGCAGCCCCGGGACTAGCGGGAGCCAGGCGGTATACTTC	CASSPGTSGSQAVYF
TRBV29-1	-	-	TRBJ1-4	TGCAGCGTCGCCCAAGACGGCGCAACTAATGAAAAACTGTTTTTT	CSVAQDGATNEKLFF
TRBV28	-	-	TRBJ2-7	TGTGCCAGCAGTTTGACATCCACCTACGAGCAGTACTTC	CASSLTSTYEQYF
TRBV18	-	-	TRBJ1-5	TGTGCCAGCTCACCACCCCCGCCCTGGGAAGGGCAGCCCCAGCATTTT	CASSPPPPWEGQPQHF
TRBV6-8	TRBD1	-	TRBJ2-2	TGTGCCAGCAGTCGTAACCGGGACAGTAGTTCAGGCACCGGGGAGCTGTTTTTT	CASSRNRDSSSGTGELFF
TRBV6-8	-	few	TRBJ1-1	TGTGCCAGCAGCCGGAGTGACACTGAAGCTTTCTTT	CASSRSDTEAFF
TRBV11-3	TRBD1	medium-sized	TRBJ2-7	TGTGCCAGCAGCTTGGAGGGACAGGACTCCTACGAGCAGTACTTC	CASSLEGQDSYEQYF
TRBV5-1	-	-	TRBJ2-7	TGCGCCAGCAGCTTGCAGGTTGGACCAGCCTACGAGCAGTACTTC	CASSLQVGPAYEQYF
TRBV5-1	-	-	TRBJ2-5	TGCGCCAGCAGCTTGGCCGATGGGGGAGAAGAGACCCAGTACTTC	CASSLADGGEETQYF
TRBV14	-	medium-sized	TRBJ2-2	TGTGCCAGCAGCAGGGAAAGATCCGGGGAGCTGTTTTTT	CASSRERSGELFF
TRBV28	TRBD2	few	TRBJ2-5	TGTGCCAGCAGTACACAGGATTCCGGGACTAACCCCATGAAGACCCAGTACTTC	CASSTQDSGTNPMKTQYF
TRBV6-8	TRBD2	many	TRBJ2-1	TGTGCCAGCAGTCCGGGGGGGAGCTCCTACAATGAGCAGTTCTTC	CASSPGGSSYNEQFF
TRBV5-1	TRBD1	-	TRBJ1-4	TGCGCCAGCAGCTCACAGGGGGCCGGAGAAAAACTGTTTTTT	CASSSQGAGEKLFF
TRBV18	TRBD1	-	TRBJ1-3	TGTGCCAGCTCACGGACAGGGATTGGAAACACCATATATTTT	CASSRTGIGNTIYF
TRBV11-3	TRBD2	large	TRBJ2-3	TGTGCCAGCAGCCTCTTGCCGGGACTAGCGGGAGGTGTAGATACGCAGTATTTT	CASSLLPGLAGGVDTQYF
TRBV28	TRBD2	few	TRBJ2-2	TGTGCCAGCAGGAGCGGGGGCGAAGGCACCGGGGAGCTGTTTTTT	CASRSGGEGTGELFF
TRBV6-8	-	medium-sized	TRBJ2-7	TGTGCCATCAGTGTGGGGACACCCCTCGCCTACGAGCAGTACTTC	CAISVGTPLAYEQYF
TRBV28	-	-	TRBJ2-7	TGTGCCAGCAGTTTCCTATCCTCTTACGAGCAGTACTTC	CASSFLSSYEQYF
TRBV19	TRBD2	few	TRBJ2-3	TGTGCCAGTAGTATCCTAGCGGGAGATACGCAGTATTTT	CASSILAGDTQYF
TRBV9	-	medium-sized	TRBJ2-7	TGTGCCAGCAGCATAAGCCATCGACTAACTACTGGCGAGCAGTACTTC	CASSISHRLTTGEQYF
TRBV11-3	-	many	TRBJ1-1	TGTGCCAGCAGCCCCCCGACCCGCAGGAACACTGAAGCTTTCTTT	CASSPPTRRNTEAFF
TRBV9	TRBD1	few	TRBJ2-5	TGTGCCAGCAGCGGACAGGGAATCCCAGAGACCCAGTACTTC	CASSGQGIPETQYF
TRBV18	-	-	TRBJ1-4	TGTGCCAGCTCCGAGACCCGGACTACAACTAATGAAAAACTGTTTTTT	CASSETRTTTNEKLFF
TRBV16	TRBD1	-	TRBJ2-3	TGTGCCAGCAGCCAATCGCAGGGGGCAACAGATACGCAGTATTTT	CASSQSQGATDTQYF
TRBV28	-	few	TRBJ2-5	TGTGCCAGCAGTTTGGTAGGGGCTGGGGAGACCCAGTACTTC	CASSLVGAGETQYF
TRBV18	TRBD2	once	TRBJ2-1	TGTGCCAGCTCGCCACTAGCGGGTCTTTACAATGAGCAGTTCTTC	CASSPLAGLYNEQFF
TRBV28	-	-	TRBJ1-2	TGTGCCAGCACCGGTCCGGGAGCGATAGGCTACACCTTC	CASTGPGAIGYTF
TRBV6-8	-	-	TRBJ1-5	TGTGCCAGCAGTTGGGGGGGCAATCAGCCCCAGCATTTT	CASSWGGNQPQHF
TRBV15	TRBD2	-	TRBJ2-7	TGTGCCACCAGCAGAGAAGTGGCGGGAGTCATCCACGAGCAGTACTTC	CATSREVAGVIHEQYF
TRBV6-8	TRBD2	few	TRBJ2-2	TGTGCCAGCAGTTGGACCGGGAGGGCTGACGGGGAGCTGTTTTTT	CASSWTGRADGELFF
TRBV28	-	-	TRBJ2-5	TGTGCCAGCAGAAAGACAGCAGAGACCCAGTACTTC	CASRKTAETQYF
TRBV1	-	few	TRBJ1-5	TGCGCCAGCAGCCAACGCGGACAGGGGGCCGAACAGCCCCAGCATTTT	CASSQRGQGAEQPQHF
TRBV6-8	-	few	TRBJ1-1	TGTGCCAGCAGTTACAGGGAAGGGGGCACTGAAGCTTTCTTT	CASSYREGGTEAFF
TRBV7-6	TRBD1	few	TRBJ2-2	TGTGCCAGCAGCCTCAGGACAGGCCCTGACTCCGGGGAGCTGTTTTTT	CASSLRTGPDSGELFF
TRBV9	-	few	TRBJ2-3	TGTGCCAGCAGTGAAGCCCCAGGGGCTAGCACAGATACGCAGTATTTT	CASSEAPGASTDTQYF
TRBV29-1	-	-	TRBJ2-5	TGCAGCGTCTCTCTGGCGCAAGAGACCCAGTACTTC	CSVSLAQETQYF
TRBV5-1	-	-	TRBJ1-1	TGCGCCAGCAGCTCCACCCTTATGGGGGGGGTCACTGAAGCTTTCTTT	CASSSTLMGGVTEAFF
TRBV29-1	TRBD2	large	TRBJ2-5	TGCAGCGTTGAGCTAGCGGGAGCCCAAGAGACCCAGTACTTC	CSVELAGAQETQYF
TRBV28	-	-	TRBJ2-1	TGTGCCAGCATGAGGGACCAACGAGAGCAGTTCTTC	CASMRDQREQFF
TRBV11-3	-	-	TRBJ2-7	TGTGCCAGCAGCTTATACGGGACGGCAAACCAGCAGTACTTC	CASSLYGTANQQYF
TRBV5-1	-	-	TRBJ2-7	TGCGCCAGCAGCTTGGATTGGGCTGGGACCCCTCTCGAGCAGTACTTC	CASSLDWAGTPLEQYF